This TCR beta chain was sequenced during a study of TIL therapy for anti-PD-1-resistant metastatic lung cancer. General study findings and limits: TIL cultures after expansion showed higher clonality and lower diversity than baseline tumor (median about 6% vs 30%).

The immunoSEQ assay was v3. Only in-frame clones appear in the TCRdb table, and some are missing; sequencing was by immunoSEQ multiplex PCR. The sample lists about 26,000 clones, under 80% occurring once. The time point here: pre-treatment sample, taken before nivolumab and TIL therapy. Pleural nodules or supraclavicular lymph nodes made up most of the excised metastases sampled. Adults with stage 4 NSCLC were enrolled in a phase I trial. Worth noting for this clone: As yet, its antigen is unknown.

The germline V and J ends were trimmed by 3 bases and 4 bases, with 14 bases remaining between them. Germline CDR1 is ENHRY and CDR2 is SYGVKD. CDR3 length: 15 residues. The material was tumor tissue, obtained at baseline. This clonotype was obtained from a woman between 25 and 80 years old with non-small cell lung cancer. The chain employs TRBV10-3 and TRBJ2-3; D unresolved. The CDR3 protein is CAISDRTPGSDTQYF. CDR3 sequence (DNA): TGTGCCATCAGTGATAGGACGCCTGGTTCAGATACGCAGTATTTT.